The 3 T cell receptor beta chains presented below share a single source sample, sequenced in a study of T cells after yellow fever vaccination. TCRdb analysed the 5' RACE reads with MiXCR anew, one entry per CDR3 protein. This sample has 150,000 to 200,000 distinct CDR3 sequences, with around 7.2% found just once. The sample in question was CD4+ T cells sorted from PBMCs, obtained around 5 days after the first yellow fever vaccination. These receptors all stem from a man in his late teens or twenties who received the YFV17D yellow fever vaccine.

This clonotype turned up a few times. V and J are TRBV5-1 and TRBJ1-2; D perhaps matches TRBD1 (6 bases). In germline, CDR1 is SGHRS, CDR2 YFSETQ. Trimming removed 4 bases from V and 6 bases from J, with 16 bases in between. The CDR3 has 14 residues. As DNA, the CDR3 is TGCGCCAGCAGCCTAGGGGGGTCCCTCGATGGCTACACCTTC. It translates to CASSLGGSLDGYTF.

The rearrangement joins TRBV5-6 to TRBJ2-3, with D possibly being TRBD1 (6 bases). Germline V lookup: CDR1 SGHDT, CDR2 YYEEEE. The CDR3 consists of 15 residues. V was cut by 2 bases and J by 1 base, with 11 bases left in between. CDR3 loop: CASSFLGAGTDTQYF. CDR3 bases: TGTGCCAGCAGCTTCTTGGGGGCTGGCACAGATACGCAGTATTTT.

CDR3 bases: TGTGCCAGTGGCCTGCGGGGGAATCAGCCCCAGCATTTT. It is translated as CASGLRGNQPQHF. V and J are TRBV7-2 and TRBJ1-5; possibly TRBD1 for D (5 bases). The ends were cut back, 9 bases at V and 4 bases at J, with 13 bases in the middle. The CDR3 sequence is 13 residues long. Germline values: CDR1 SGHTA, CDR2 FQGNSA.